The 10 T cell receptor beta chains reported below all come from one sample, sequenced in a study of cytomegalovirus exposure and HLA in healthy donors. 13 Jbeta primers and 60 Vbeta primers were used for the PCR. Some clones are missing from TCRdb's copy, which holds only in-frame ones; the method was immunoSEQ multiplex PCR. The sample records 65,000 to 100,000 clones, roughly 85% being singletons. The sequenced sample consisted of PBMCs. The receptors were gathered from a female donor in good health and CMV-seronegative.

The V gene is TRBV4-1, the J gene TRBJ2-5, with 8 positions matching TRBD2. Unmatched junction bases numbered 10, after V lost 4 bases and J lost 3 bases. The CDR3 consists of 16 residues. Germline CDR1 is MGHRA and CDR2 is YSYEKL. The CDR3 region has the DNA TGCGCCAGCAGCCCCCAGAGGTTAGCGGGGAAAGAGACCCAGTACTTC. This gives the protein CASSPQRLAGKETQYF.

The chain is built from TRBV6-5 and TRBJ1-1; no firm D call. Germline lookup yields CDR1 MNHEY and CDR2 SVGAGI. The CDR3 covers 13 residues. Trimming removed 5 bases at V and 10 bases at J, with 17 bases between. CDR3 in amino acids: CASSPPGVEVAFF. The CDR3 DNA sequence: TGTGCCAGCAGTCCCCCGGGCGTGGAGGTAGCTTTCTTT.

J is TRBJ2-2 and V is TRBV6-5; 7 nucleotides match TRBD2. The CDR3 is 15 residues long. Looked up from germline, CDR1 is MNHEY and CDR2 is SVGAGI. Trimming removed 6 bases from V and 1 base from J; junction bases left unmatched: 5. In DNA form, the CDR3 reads TGTGCCAGCAGGCGGGACTACCAGAACACCGGGGAGCTGTTTTTT. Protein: CASRRDYQNTGELFF.

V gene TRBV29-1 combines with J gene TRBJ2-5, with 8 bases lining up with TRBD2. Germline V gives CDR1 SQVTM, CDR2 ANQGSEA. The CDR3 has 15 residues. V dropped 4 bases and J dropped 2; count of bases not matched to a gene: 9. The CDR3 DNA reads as TGCAGCGTTGTGGGGCCTAGCGGGCCTCAAGAGACCCAGTACTTC. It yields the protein CSVVGPSGPQETQYF.

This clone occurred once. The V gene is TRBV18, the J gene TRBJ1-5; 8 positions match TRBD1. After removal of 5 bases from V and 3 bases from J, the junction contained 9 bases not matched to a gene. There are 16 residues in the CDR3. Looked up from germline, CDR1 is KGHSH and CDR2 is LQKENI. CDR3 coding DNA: TGTGCCAGCTCAAGTACCGGGACAGGCTCCAATCAGCCCCAGCATTTT. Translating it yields CASSSTGTGSNQPQHF. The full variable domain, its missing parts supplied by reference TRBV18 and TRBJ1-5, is NAGVMQNPRHLVRRRGQEARLRCSPMKGHSHVYWYRQLPEEGLKFMVYLQKENIIDESGMPKERFSAEFPKEGPSILRIQQVVRGDSAAYFCASSSTGTGSNQPQHFGDGTRLSIL.

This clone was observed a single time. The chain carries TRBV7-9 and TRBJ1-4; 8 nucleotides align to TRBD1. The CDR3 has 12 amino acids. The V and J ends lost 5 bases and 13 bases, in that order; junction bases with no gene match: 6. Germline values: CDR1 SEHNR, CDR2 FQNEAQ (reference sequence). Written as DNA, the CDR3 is TGTGCCAGCAGCCCCTTGGACAGGGTACTGTTTTTT. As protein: CASSPLDRVLFF.

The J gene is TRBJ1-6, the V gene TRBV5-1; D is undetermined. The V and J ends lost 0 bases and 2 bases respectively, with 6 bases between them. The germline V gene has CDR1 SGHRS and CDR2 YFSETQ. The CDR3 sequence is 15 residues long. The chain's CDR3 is CASSLDSPYNSPLHF. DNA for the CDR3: TGCGCCAGCAGCTTGGACAGCCCCTATAATTCACCCCTCCACTTT.

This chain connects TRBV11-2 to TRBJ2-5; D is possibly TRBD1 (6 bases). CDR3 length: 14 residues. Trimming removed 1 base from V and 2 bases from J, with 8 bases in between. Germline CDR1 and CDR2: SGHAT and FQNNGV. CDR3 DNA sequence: TGTGCCAGCAGCTTAGTACAGGGACAAGAGACCCAGTACTTC. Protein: CASSLVQGQETQYF.

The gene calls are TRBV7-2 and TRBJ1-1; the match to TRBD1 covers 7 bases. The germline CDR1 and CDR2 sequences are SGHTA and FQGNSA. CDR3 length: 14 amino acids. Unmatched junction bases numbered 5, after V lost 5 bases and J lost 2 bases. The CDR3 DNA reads TGTGCCAGCAGCCCCGGGACAGTAAACACTGAAGCTTTCTTT. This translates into CASSPGTVNTEAFF.

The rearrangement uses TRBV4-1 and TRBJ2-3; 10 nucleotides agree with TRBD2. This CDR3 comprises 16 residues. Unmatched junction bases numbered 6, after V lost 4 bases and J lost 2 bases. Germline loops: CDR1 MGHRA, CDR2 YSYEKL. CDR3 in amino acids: CASSPTSGAITDTQYF. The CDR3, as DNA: TGCGCCAGCAGCCCTACTAGCGGGGCCATCACAGATACGCAGTATTTT.